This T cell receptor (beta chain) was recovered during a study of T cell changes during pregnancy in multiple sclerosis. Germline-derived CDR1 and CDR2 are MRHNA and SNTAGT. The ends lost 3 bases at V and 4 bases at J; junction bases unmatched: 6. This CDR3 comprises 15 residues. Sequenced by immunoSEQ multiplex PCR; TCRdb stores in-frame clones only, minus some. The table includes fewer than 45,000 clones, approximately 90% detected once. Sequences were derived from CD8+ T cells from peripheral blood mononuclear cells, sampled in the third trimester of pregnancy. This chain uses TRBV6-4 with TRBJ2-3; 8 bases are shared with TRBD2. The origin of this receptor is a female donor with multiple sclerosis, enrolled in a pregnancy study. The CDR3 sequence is CASSEGGGSSDTQYF. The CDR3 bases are TGTGCCAGCAGTGAGGGCGGGGGGTCCTCAGATACGCAGTATTTT.